These 31 T cell receptor beta chains share one sample of origin, sequenced in a study of T cells in Graves' hyperthyroidism and ophthalmopathy. Template material for amplifying TCR beta CDR3 regions consisted of RNA transcripts. Researchers ran a first-round RT-PCR on the TCR CDR3 using the HTBI primer set. Via MiXCR, TCRdb re-called the multiplex PCR reads, giving one row per CDR3 protein. The data contain approximately 710,000 distinct CDR3 sequences, roughly 17% of them singletons. Input material: blood. The receptors here all came from a man in his fifties or sixties with Graves' hyperthyroidism.

This clonotype has a handful of counts. The genes are TRBV13 and TRBJ2-3, with 12 positions matching TRBD2. CDR1 is PRHDT, CDR2 FYEKMQ, per germline (reference sequence). V gave up 2 bases and J gave up 3 bases; unmatched junction bases: 6. The CDR3 runs to 17 residues. The CDR3 reads CASSLPGLAGLTDTQYF. The DNA for the CDR3 is TGTGCCAGCAGCTTACCCGGACTAGCGGGATTAACAGATACGCAGTATTTT.

The V and J genes are TRBV2 and TRBJ1-4; 10 bases match TRBD1. The CDR3 is 15 residues long. The V gene's germline CDR1 is SNHLY and CDR2 FYNNEI. The V and J ends lost 4 bases and 7 bases, in that order; junction bases with no gene match: 6. The CDR3 reads CASSVRTGGGEKLFF. CDR3 bases: TGTGCCAGCAGTGTCCGGACAGGGGGGGGTGAAAAACTGTTTTTT.

This clonotype was observed at least ten times. This sequence joins TRBV27 and TRBJ1-5; D is ambiguous. The germline gives CDR1 MNHEY, CDR2 SMNVEV (reference sequence). V lost 4 bases and J lost 1, with 17 bases in between. The CDR3 has 17 residues. CDR3 coding DNA: TGTGCCAGCAGTTCGTACATGGGTCCCATCAGCAATCAGCCCCAGCATTTT. This gives the protein CASSSYMGPISNQPQHF.

The table lists this clonotype with many counts. The J gene is TRBJ2-2, the V gene TRBV30; TRBD2 is a possible D gene (5 bases). Trimming pared 5 bases from V and 0 bases from J, leaving 16 bases between. CDR1 and CDR2 (germline): GTSNPN, SVGIG (reference sequence). The CDR3 runs to 16 residues. The DNA for the CDR3 is TGTGCCTGGTTTTCCCGAGGGCCCTCGAACACCGGGGAGCTGTTTTTT. Protein product: CAWFSRGPSNTGELFF. Full variable domain (remainder filled in from reference TRBV30 and TRBJ2-2): SQTIHQWPATLVQPVGSPLSLECTVEGTSNPNLYWYRQAAGRGLQLLFYSVGIGQISSEVPQNLSASRPQDRQFILSSKKLLLSDSGFYLCAWFSRGPSNTGELFFGEGSRLTVL.

This chain joins TRBV6-2 or TRBV6-3 and TRBJ1-6; perhaps TRBD1 as D (5 bases). CDR3 size: 14 residues. V lost 8 bases and J lost 6, with 14 bases in between. CDR1 is MNHEY and CDR2 is SVGEGT in the germline V gene. The DNA of the CDR3 is TGTGCCAGCGGCCCGACAGTCTCTAATTCACCCCTCCACTTT. Amino acid sequence: CASGPTVSNSPLHF.

The rearrangement links TRBV7-2 to TRBJ2-7; tentatively, D is TRBD2 (6 bases). Germline CDR1 reads SGHTA; CDR2 reads FQGNSA. Trimming removed 1 base from V and 7 bases from J, with 20 bases in between. The CDR3 has 16 residues. In DNA, the CDR3 is TGTGCCAGCAGCTTAGAAGGTAGCGGTCTGTTAGGAGAGCAGTACTTC. Residues: CASSLEGSGLLGEQYF. The whole variable domain, remainder taken from reference TRBV7-2 and TRBJ2-7, is GAGVSQSPSNKVTEKGKDVELRCDPISGHTALYWYRQSLGQGLEFLIYFQGNSAPDKSGLPSDRFSAERTGGSVSTLTIQRTQQEDSAVYLCASSLEGSGLLGEQYFGPGTRLTVT.

This clonotype was counted only a few times. One junction end does not reproduce the germline sequence, and a read error may be involved. CDR3 region: CTSSQDGEGVGNEQFF. CDR3 nucleotides: TGTACCAGCAGCCAAGATGGAGAGGGAGTAGGAAATGAGCAGTTCTTC. The chain couples TRBV3-1 to TRBJ2-1; D is possibly TRBD2 (5 bases). The CDR3 has 16 residues. Per germline, CDR1 LGHDT and CDR2 YNNKEL (reference sequence).

This clonotype was seen a few times. The rearrangement links TRBV10-3 to TRBJ2-1; D may be TRBD2 (5 bases). Germline values: CDR1 ENHRY, CDR2 SYGVKD. Deletions cut 3 bases from V and 7 bases from J, with 19 bases between. The CDR3 loop spans 16 amino acids. This CDR3 reads CAISDPSNTGQNEQFF. The CDR3 DNA reads TGTGCCATCAGTGACCCTAGCAACACCGGGCAAAATGAGCAGTTCTTC.

This clonotype was counted ten times or more. The rearrangement uses TRBV7-8 and TRBJ2-3; D remains ambiguous. The CDR3 is 14 amino acids. V dropped 1 base and J dropped 2 bases, with 7 bases sitting between them. Germline CDR1 SGHVS, CDR2 FQNEAQ. The CDR3 nucleotides read TGTGCCAGCAGCTTAGTACCATTCACAGATACGCAGTATTTT. Protein: CASSLVPFTDTQYF.

This clonotype was picked up many times. The chain couples TRBV27 to TRBJ2-7; 7 bases match TRBD1. The V and J ends lost 5 bases and 5 bases, in that order; junction bases with no gene match: 12. Germline V gene lookup returns CDR1 MNHEY and CDR2 SMNVEV (reference sequence). The CDR3 consists of 15 residues. The CDR3 is CASSVRTGVVHEQYF. The CDR3 region has the DNA TGTGCCAGCAGTGTCCGTACAGGGGTAGTCCACGAGCAGTACTTC.

This clonotype was observed many times. The chain uses TRBV3-1 and TRBJ1-5, with 8 bases matching TRBD1. This CDR3 spans 14 amino acids. Germline CDR1 reads LGHDT; CDR2 reads YNNKEL (reference sequence). J lost 3 bases, V lost 8 bases, and 6 bases had no gene match. The CDR3 protein is CASAWGQDNQPQHF. DNA for the CDR3: TGTGCCAGCGCTTGGGGACAGGACAATCAGCCCCAGCATTTT.

This clonotype was found many times. This chain links TRBV10-2 with TRBJ2-7; a weak D match, TRBD1 (5 bases). This CDR3 has 14 amino acids. The ends were cut back, 2 bases at V and 1 base at J, with 9 bases in the middle. Germline V gives CDR1 WSHSY, CDR2 SAAADI. The CDR3 sequence: CASSEADTSYEQYF. CDR3 sequence (DNA): TGCGCCAGCAGTGAGGCGGACACTTCCTACGAGCAGTACTTC.

This clonotype was seen at least ten times. The J gene is TRBJ2-7, the V gene TRBV10-3; 7 positions match TRBD2. The germline V gene has CDR1 ENHRY and CDR2 SYGVKD. V gave up 0 bases and J gave up 3 bases; unmatched junction bases: 8. This CDR3 spans 16 amino acids. In DNA, the CDR3 is TGTGCCATCAGTGAGTCGTCGCCTAGCGGTCGCTACGAGCAGTACTTC. Its protein product is CAISESSPSGRYEQYF.

This clonotype showed up many times. The chain uses TRBV11-2 and TRBJ1-1, with D uncertain. The CDR3 has 15 residues. Germline CDR1 SGHAT, CDR2 FQNNGV. The V gene lost 2 bases and the J gene lost 3 bases, with 13 bases spanning the gap. Here the CDR3 DNA reads TGTGCCAGCAGCTTACTAGGGCATGGGGACACTGAAGCTTTCTTT. It yields the protein CASSLLGHGDTEAFF.

This clonotype was seen many times. The chain uses TRBV30 and TRBJ1-5; D gene unclear. Germline assignment: CDR1 GTSNPN and CDR2 SVGIG (reference sequence). V dropped 1 base and J dropped 5 bases, with 9 bases sitting between them. This CDR3 spans 13 amino acids. The CDR3 is CAWSGEPHQPQHF. In DNA, the CDR3 is TGTGCCTGGAGTGGTGAGCCCCATCAGCCCCAGCATTTT.

The gene calls are TRBV5-4 and TRBJ2-1; the match to TRBD2 covers 10 bases. V was pared by 1 base and J by 7 bases, with 11 bases of the junction left unmatched. The CDR3 sequence is 17 residues long. Germline lookup yields CDR1 SGHNT and CDR2 YYREEE (reference sequence). CDR3 in DNA: TGTGCCAGCAGCTTGAGGCCTAGCGGGAGTACGGGAAATGAGCAGTTCTTC. It yields the protein CASSLRPSGSTGNEQFF.

This clonotype was seen many times. This sequence joins TRBV12-3 or TRBV12-4 and TRBJ1-1; the D is unclear. The CDR3 is made up of 14 amino acids. Trimming left V 3 bases short and J 6 bases short, with 14 bases between. CDR3 coding DNA: TGTGCCAGCAGTTTTGAGGGATTTCGCGCTGAAGCTTTCTTT. It yields the protein CASSFEGFRAEAFF.

At least ten counts were recorded for this clonotype. The chain couples TRBV28 to TRBJ2-6; a weak D match, TRBD1 (6 bases). Trimming took 5 bases from V and 4 from J, leaving 24 bases between them. Germline CDR1 is MDHEN and CDR2 is SYDVKM. The CDR3 sequence is 19 residues long. The CDR3 nucleotides are TGTGCCAGCAGTCCATATATCCGGGACACCTCATCGGGGGCCAACGTCCTGACTTTC. Translated: CASSPYIRDTSSGANVLTF.

The rearrangement joins TRBV7-2 to TRBJ2-3, with 14 positions matching TRBD2. The trim removed 1 base at V and 0 bases at J, leaving 9 bases unmatched. Per germline, CDR1 SGHTA and CDR2 FQGNSA. The CDR3 has 20 residues. This CDR3 reads CASSLGGLAGALSSTDTQYF. The CDR3 DNA reads as TGTGCCAGCAGCTTAGGGGGACTAGCGGGAGCCCTATCTAGCACAGATACGCAGTATTTT.

The gene calls are TRBV14 and TRBJ2-6; D is unresolved. The CDR3 is 17 residues long. Germline values: CDR1 SGHDN, CDR2 FVKESK. The ends were cut back, 2 bases at V and 0 bases at J, with 11 bases in the middle. The CDR3: CASSQYSLVSGANVLTF. The CDR3 coding sequence is TGTGCCAGCAGCCAATACAGCTTAGTCTCTGGGGCCAACGTCCTGACTTTC.

This clonotype was counted at least ten times. Here the CDR3 DNA reads TGTGCCAGCAGCTTAGATCTTGGTAGCGGAAACTACGAGCAGTACTTC. Protein sequence: CASSLDLGSGNYEQYF. J is TRBJ2-7 and V is TRBV11-2; the D gene is possibly TRBD2 (6 bases). The CDR3 consists of 16 residues. V lost 0 bases and J lost 3, with 15 bases in between. Germline V gene sequence: CDR1 SGHAT, CDR2 FQNNGV.

J is TRBJ2-7 and V is TRBV20-1, with D perhaps matching TRBD1 (6 bases). Germline V gene lookup returns CDR1 DFQATT and CDR2 SNEGSKA (reference sequence). Deletions cut 0 bases from V and 2 bases from J, with 14 bases between. CDR3 size: 15 residues. In DNA form, the CDR3 reads TGCAGTGCTAGAGAGAACCGCGGACAGACCTACGAGCAGTACTTC. Its translation is CSARENRGQTYEQYF.

This clonotype was counted at least ten times. The V and J genes are TRBV6-1 and TRBJ1-4; possible D gene TRBD1, 5 bases. From germline, CDR1 is MNHNS and CDR2 SASEGT. The CDR3 runs 16 residues. V dropped 6 bases and J dropped 0 bases, with 14 bases sitting between them. The CDR3 loop is CASRLYQGATNEKLFF. CDR3 sequence (DNA): TGTGCCAGCAGATTATACCAGGGCGCAACTAATGAAAAACTGTTTTTT.

This sequence joins TRBV15 and TRBJ1-1, with no clear D. Trimming took off 5 bases at V and 8 bases at J, with 15 bases between the two ends. The CDR3 covers 13 residues. Looked up from germline, CDR1 is LNHNV and CDR2 is YYDKDF (reference sequence). Here the CDR3 DNA reads TGTGCCACCAGCGCCCGCAGGCCCGGCGAAGCTTTCTTT. Its protein is CATSARRPGEAFF.

This clonotype was detected many times. The chain has TRBV6-2 or TRBV6-3 and TRBJ2-1, with a possible D match to TRBD2 (6 bases). The CDR3 runs 16 residues. Trimming stripped 0 bases from V and 5 bases from J, with 14 bases between. The germline V gene encodes CDR1 MNHEY and CDR2 SVGEGT. The CDR3 region is CASSYSLGSGNNEQFF. The CDR3 DNA follows: TGTGCCAGCAGTTACTCGTTGGGTAGCGGAAACAATGAGCAGTTCTTC.

At least ten counts were recorded for this clonotype. The genes are TRBV14 and TRBJ2-1; 7 nucleotides match TRBD1. The germline V gene has CDR1 SGHDN and CDR2 FVKESK. The CDR3 has 17 residues. Trimming at V came to 0 bases and at J to 5 bases, leaving 10 bases not matched to a gene. CDR3 amino acids: CASSQDGRQGVNNEQFF. The CDR3 DNA reads as TGTGCCAGCAGCCAAGATGGTCGGCAGGGGGTAAACAATGAGCAGTTCTTC.

This clonotype was counted between two and nine times. CDR3 residues: CASRPDRDTQYF. CDR3 in DNA: TGTGCCAGTAGACCGGATCGAGATACGCAGTATTTT. This chain uses TRBV19 with TRBJ2-3; D gene unclear. The germline V gene encodes CDR1 LNHDA and CDR2 SQIVND (reference sequence). With 6 bases removed from V and 5 bases from J, the gap between germline ends came to 9 bases. The CDR3 sequence is 12 residues long.

This sequence joins TRBV6-5 and TRBJ2-7; a weak D match, TRBD2 (6 bases). Trimming cost V 2 bases and J 3 bases, with 14 bases left between them. Germline assignment: CDR1 MNHEY and CDR2 SVGAGI. CDR3 length: 15 amino acids. CDR3 nucleotides: TGTGCCAGCAGTTACGGGGTTGAGGGAGGCTACGAGCAGTACTTC. Translation gives CASSYGVEGGYEQYF.

This clonotype turned up a few times. With a much larger clone just one base away, this may be a read error. Given the absence of the conserved phenylalanine or tryptophan at the CDR3 end, a read error is likely. The chain combines TRBV28 with TRBJ1-1, with TRBD1 matching over 7 bases. Trimming removed 7 bases from V and 0 bases from J; junction bases left unmatched: 14. The germline CDR1 and CDR2 sequences are MDHEN and SYDVKM. This CDR3 comprises 17 residues. The CDR3 here is CASIQILTGQVNTEAFS. CDR3 nucleotide sequence: TGTGCCAGCATCCAAATTTTAACTGGACAGGTGAACACTGAAGCTTTCTCT.

The table lists this clonotype with a few counts. The chain uses TRBV29-1 and TRBJ1-5; D remains ambiguous. V lost 4 bases to trimming and J lost 8 bases, with 12 bases between them. Germline CDR1 and CDR2: SQVTM and ANQGSEA. The CDR3 covers 12 residues. The CDR3 sequence is CSVGGVGEPQHF. The CDR3 nucleotides are TGCAGCGTTGGGGGTGTCGGCGAGCCCCAGCATTTT.

This clonotype was picked up a small number of times. The rearrangement joins TRBV20-1 to TRBJ2-6, with no clear D. The CDR3 consists of 14 residues. V gave up 0 bases and J gave up 0 bases, with 3 bases separating them. Germline V gene data show CDR1 as DFQATT and CDR2 as SNEGSKA (reference sequence). The CDR3 bases are TGCAGTGCTAGAGATCTCTCTGGGGCCAACGTCCTGACTTTC. It translates to CSARDLSGANVLTF.